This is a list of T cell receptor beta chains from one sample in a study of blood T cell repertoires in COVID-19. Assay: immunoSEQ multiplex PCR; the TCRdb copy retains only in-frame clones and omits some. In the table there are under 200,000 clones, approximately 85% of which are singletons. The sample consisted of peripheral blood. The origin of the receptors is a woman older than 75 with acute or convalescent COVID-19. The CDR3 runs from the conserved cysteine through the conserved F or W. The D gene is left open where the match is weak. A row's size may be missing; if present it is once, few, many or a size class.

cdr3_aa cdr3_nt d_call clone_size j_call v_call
CASSTDRGLYGYTF TGCGCCAGCAGCACGGACAGGGGACTCTATGGCTACACCTTC TRBD1 - TRBJ1-2 TRBV5-1
CASSVRLAGETDTQYF TGTGCCAGCAGCGTAAGACTAGCGGGGGAGACAGATACGCAGTATTTT TRBD2 - TRBJ2-3 TRBV7-9
CASSRSLQGPEQFF TGTGCCAGCTCCCGATCCTTACAGGGACCTGAGCAGTTCTTC - - TRBJ2-1 TRBV6-4
CASSLLRGMGQETQYF TGCGCCAGCAGCCTCCTCAGGGGGATGGGGCAAGAGACCCAGTACTTC TRBD1 once TRBJ2-5 TRBV5-1
CASSVGRQATSYGYTF TGTGCCAGCAGTGTGGGGAGACAGGCCACCTCTTATGGCTACACCTTC - - TRBJ1-2 TRBV6-1
CASREGAANTGELFF TGCGCCAGCCGGGAGGGGGCGGCGAACACCGGGGAGCTGTTTTTT - - TRBJ2-2 TRBV5-1
CAEVVDSSTDTQYF TGCGCCGAAGTGGTGGACAGCTCCACAGATACGCAGTATTTT - once TRBJ2-3 TRBV5-1
CASSVDRLRAFF TGTGCCAGCAGTGTTGACAGGTTAAGAGCTTTCTTT - - TRBJ1-1 TRBV2
CASSPRGARAVSYEQYF TGTGCCAGCAGCCCACGCGGGGCCAGGGCCGTCTCCTACGAGCAGTACTTC - - TRBJ2-7 TRBV7-2
CASSESGRGFEQYF TGCGCCAGCAGTGAGTCTGGCAGGGGATTCGAGCAGTACTTC - - TRBJ2-7 TRBV10-2
CATSDRDRGYNEQFF TGTGCCACCAGTGACCGGGACAGGGGTTACAATGAGCAGTTCTTC TRBD1 few TRBJ2-1 TRBV24-1
CASSGKDRGLDEQYF TGCGCCAGCAGTGGTAAAGACAGGGGGCTCGACGAGCAGTACTTC TRBD1 - TRBJ2-7 TRBV10-2
CASSSEGQGFHEQFF TGTGCCAGCAGCTCCGAGGGACAGGGCTTCCATGAGCAGTTCTTC TRBD1 - TRBJ2-1 TRBV7-6
CASSLAGGWDEQFF TGTGCCAGCAGCTTAGCGGGAGGGTGGGATGAGCAGTTCTTC TRBD2 - TRBJ2-1 TRBV2
CASSRRERLHGYTF TGCGCCAGCAGCCGCAGGGAACGGCTGCATGGCTACACCTTC - - TRBJ1-2 TRBV4-1
CASSPKGGWGLNYGYTF TGTGCCAGCAGCCCCAAGGGAGGATGGGGTTTGAACTATGGCTACACCTTC - - TRBJ1-2 TRBV11-2
CASSAGQLNTEAFF TGTGCCAGCAGCGCGGGACAACTAAACACTGAAGCTTTCTTT - - TRBJ1-1 TRBV9
CASSIPGSVGTYEQYF TGTGCCAGTAGTATTCCCGGGTCAGTCGGCACCTACGAGCAGTACTTC - - TRBJ2-7 TRBV19
CASSPQLAGVTGELFF TGTGCCAGCAGCCCCCAACTAGCGGGGGTCACCGGGGAGCTGTTTTTT TRBD2 - TRBJ2-2 TRBV9
CASKRADQGSYEQYF TGTGCCAGCAAAAGGGCCGACCAGGGTTCGTACGAGCAGTACTTC - - TRBJ2-7 TRBV5-4
CASSLRGGDEQYF TGTGCCAGCAGCCTCCGAGGAGGGGACGAGCAGTACTTC - - TRBJ2-7 TRBV5-4
CASSPPQVADTQYF TGTGCCAGCTCACCACCCCAGGTGGCAGATACGCAGTATTTT - - TRBJ2-3 TRBV18
CASSGRALGTQYF TGTGCCTCTAGCGGGAGGGCCCTCGGTACGCAGTATTTT TRBD2 - TRBJ2-3 TRBV30
CASTQMASGTSEQYF TGTGCCAGCACTCAAATGGCTAGCGGGACAAGCGAGCAGTACTTC TRBD2 - TRBJ2-7 TRBV2
CASSLDGFTEAFF TGTGCCAGCAGCTTAGACGGGTTCACTGAAGCTTTCTTT - many TRBJ1-1 TRBV3-1/TRBV3-2
CASSLFGASGYNEQFF TGTGCCAGCAGCTTATTCGGGGCTAGCGGGTACAATGAGCAGTTCTTC TRBD2 - TRBJ2-1 TRBV11-2
CATSSGNTIYF TGTGCCACTAGCTCTGGAAACACCATATATTTT - - TRBJ1-3 TRBV10-3
CASSFPSGRAVEQFF TGTGCCAGCAGCTTCCCTAGCGGGAGGGCCGTGGAGCAGTTCTTC TRBD2 - TRBJ2-1 TRBV7-9
CASSYRDRGLYEQYF TGTGCCAGCAGCTACCGGGACAGGGGGCTCTACGAGCAGTACTTC TRBD1 - TRBJ2-7 TRBV7-9
CASSVRQANNSPLHF TGTGCCAGCAGTGTTCGACAGGCAAATAATTCACCCCTCCACTTT - few TRBJ1-6 TRBV25-1
CASSFRAGGHNEQFF TGCGCCAGCAGCTTTAGGGCAGGGGGCCACAATGAGCAGTTCTTC TRBD1 - TRBJ2-1 TRBV5-1
CASSLVPAVLRDSPLHF TGTGCCAGCAGCTTAGTTCCCGCAGTCTTGAGGGATTCACCCCTCCACTTT - - TRBJ1-6 TRBV7-2
CASSPSGRVTNTEAFF TGTGCCAGCAGCCCCTCCGGGAGGGTCACGAACACTGAAGCTTTCTTT - - TRBJ1-1 TRBV3-1/TRBV3-2
CASSPGVWDSPLHF TGTGCCAGCAGCCCAGGGGTTTGGGATTCACCCCTCCACTTT - - TRBJ1-6 TRBV5-4
CASSLDDSNYGYTF TGTGCCAGCAGCTTGGACGACAGTAACTATGGCTACACCTTC - - TRBJ1-2 TRBV5-4
CASSSQQGRLETQYF TGTGCCAGCAGTTCGCAACAGGGGCGGTTGGAGACCCAGTACTTC TRBD1 - TRBJ2-5 TRBV27
CASSEYGQGMGEQFF TGTGCCAGCAGTGAATATGGACAGGGGATGGGTGAGCAGTTCTTC TRBD1 - TRBJ2-1 TRBV6-1
CSITGTGHEQYF TGCAGTATAACCGGGACAGGCCACGAGCAGTACTTC TRBD1 - TRBJ2-7 TRBV29-1
CASSPGESSYNEQFF TGTGCCAGCAGTCCCGGGGAGAGCTCCTACAATGAGCAGTTCTTC - - TRBJ2-1 TRBV6-4
CASSQAGHQNYGYTF TGCGCCAGCAGCCAAGCGGGACACCAGAACTATGGCTACACCTTC - - TRBJ1-2 TRBV4-3
CASSSEGARAFF TGTGCCAGCAGCTCCGAGGGGGCGCGAGCTTTCTTT TRBD1 - TRBJ1-1 TRBV7-6
CASSLGGGGAYEQYF TGTGCCAGCAGTTTAGGGGGCGGGGGGGCATACGAGCAGTACTTC TRBD2 few TRBJ2-7 TRBV27
CASSKQANYGYTF TGTGCCAGTAGTAAACAAGCTAACTATGGCTACACCTTC - - TRBJ1-2 TRBV19
CASSAPHRGLVVEQYF TGTGCCAGCAGCGCGCCGCACAGGGGGCTAGTGGTCGAGCAGTACTTC TRBD1 - TRBJ2-7 TRBV5-6
CASSSSAGVNYGYTF TGTGCCAGCAGCTCCTCAGCAGGGGTTAACTATGGCTACACCTTC - - TRBJ1-2 TRBV7-3
CASSLGLAGAITGELFF TGTGCCAGCAGCTTAGGGCTAGCGGGGGCCATCACCGGGGAGCTGTTTTTT TRBD2 - TRBJ2-2 TRBV7-2
CASSPGTSGRPYNEQFF TGTGCCAGCAGCCCTGGGACTAGCGGGAGGCCCTACAATGAGCAGTTCTTC TRBD2 - TRBJ2-1 TRBV4-2
CASSLEARGRGGYTF TGTGCCAGCAGCTTAGAGGCCAGGGGGCGGGGTGGCTACACCTTC TRBD1 - TRBJ1-2 TRBV7-2
CASTSGGSLWQYF TGTGCCAGCACGTCGGGGGGGTCATTATGGCAGTACTTC TRBD2 - TRBJ2-7 TRBV2
CASSAALAGRTYEQYF TGTGCCAGCAGCGCAGCTTTAGCGGGAAGGACCTACGAGCAGTACTTC TRBD2 - TRBJ2-7 TRBV2